Following are 30 T cell receptor beta chains from one sample sequenced in a study of human T cells and chemical hapten exposure. The time point denotes: pre-sensitization, week 0. The treatment here: therapeutic diphenylcyclopropenone sensitization with weekly scalp DPC. TCRdb called the RACE reads again in MiXCR, with one record for every CDR3 protein. The sample has about 61,000 distinct CDR3 sequences, 6.7% seen once; the top ten hold 1.5% to 2%. The specimen was whole blood, collected in connection with sensitization to the hapten diphenylcyclopropenone (DPC). Receptors were obtained from a woman aged 25 to 39 with alopecia areata. Some clones in this sample may be carry-over from other donors' samples.

In this sample, this clonotype turned up a few times. The V gene is TRBV30, the J gene TRBJ1-5; 10 bases match TRBD1. J was trimmed by 7 bases and V by 3 bases; bases with no gene match: 3. The V gene's germline CDR1 is GTSNPN and CDR2 SVGIG (reference sequence). The CDR3 is 13 amino acids. In DNA, the CDR3 is TGTGCCTGGAGGGGACAGGGGTTCCAGCCCCAGCATTTT. The encoded protein is CAWRGQGFQPQHF.

At least ten counts were recorded for this clonotype. The genes are TRBV7-3 and TRBJ2-7; 9 bases are a match to TRBD1. The germline V gene has CDR1 SGHTA and CDR2 FQGTGA. This CDR3 contains 14 residues. The V gene end was trimmed by 5 bases and the J gene end by 5 bases; junction bases not matched to a gene: 7. CDR3 in amino acids: CASSPTGGLNEQYF. The CDR3 DNA reads TGTGCCAGCAGCCCAACAGGGGGCCTAAACGAGCAGTACTTC.

This clonotype was observed at least ten times. The CDR3 DNA reads TGTGCCAGCTCCGACAGGGGGCGAGCCACTGAAGCTTTCTTT. This gives the protein CASSDRGRATEAFF. J is TRBJ1-1 and V is TRBV12-3 or TRBV12-4; 10 bases map to TRBD1. J gave up 4 bases and V 8 bases, and 7 bases lay outside the gene matches. This CDR3 region has 14 residues.

The V call is TRBV19, the J call TRBJ1-5; no firm D call. Looked up from germline, CDR1 is LNHDA and CDR2 is SQIVND (reference sequence). The CDR3 is 15 amino acids. The V gene lost 1 base and the J gene lost 2 bases, with 9 bases spanning the gap. The CDR3 spells CASSIASGGNQPQHF. The CDR3, as DNA: TGTGCCAGTAGTATAGCATCCGGGGGCAATCAGCCCCAGCATTTT.

This clonotype has at least ten counts. This rearrangement joins TRBV7-9 to TRBJ2-7; a weak D match, TRBD2 (6 bases). CDR1 SEHNR and CDR2 FQNEAQ come from the germline V gene (reference sequence). Trimming left V 2 bases short and J 0 bases short, with 14 bases between. The CDR3 loop spans 16 amino acids. The CDR3 sequence is CASSLKFRGYSYEQYF. CDR3 in DNA: TGTGCCAGCAGCTTAAAATTCCGGGGGTACTCCTACGAGCAGTACTTC.

This clonotype was seen at least ten times. The rearrangement uses TRBV5-1 and TRBJ1-1; D gene uncertain. V was cut by 5 bases and J by 2 bases, with 16 bases left in between. The V gene's germline CDR1 is SGHRS and CDR2 YFSETQ. The CDR3 totals 15 residues. CDR3 in DNA: TGCGCCAGCAGTTATTCCGGGCCAGATAACACTGAAGCTTTCTTT. Translation gives CASSYSGPDNTEAFF.

This clonotype was counted ten times or more. This chain joins TRBV4-2 and TRBJ1-1; TRBD1 is a possible D gene (6 bases). This CDR3 is built from 13 residues. Trimming removed 4 bases from V and 5 bases from J, with 11 bases in between. Germline loops: CDR1 LGHNA, CDR2 YNFKEQ. The CDR3 is CASSPQGRTEAFF. DNA of the CDR3: TGTGCCAGCAGCCCACAGGGACGGACTGAAGCTTTCTTT.

This clonotype showed up many times. This chain uses TRBV10-3 with TRBJ2-3, with 11 bases fitting TRBD1. Per germline, CDR1 ENHRY and CDR2 SYGVKD. CDR3 size: 15 residues. After removal of 5 bases from V and 3 bases from J, the junction contained 4 bases not matched to a gene. CDR3 DNA: TGTGCCATCAGTCGGACAGGGGGCTGGACAGATACGCAGTATTTT. It translates to CAISRTGGWTDTQYF.

The V call is TRBV6-6, the J call TRBJ1-1; no definite D call. This CDR3 comprises 12 residues. With 7 bases removed from V and 3 bases from J, the gap between germline ends came to 9 bases. Germline CDR1 MNHNY, CDR2 SVGAGI (reference sequence). This CDR3 reads CASTHGDTEAFF. The CDR3 DNA is TGTGCCAGCACCCACGGGGACACTGAAGCTTTCTTT.

V and J are TRBV20-1 and TRBJ1-4, with D hard to call. V gave up 6 bases and J gave up 1 base, with 12 bases separating them. The CDR3 runs 14 residues. CDR1 and CDR2 from the germline V gene are DFQATT and SNEGSKA (reference sequence). CDR3 protein: CSATTWQTNEKLFF. CDR3 nucleotide sequence: TGCAGTGCAACCACCTGGCAAACTAATGAAAAACTGTTTTTT.

In this sample, this clonotype turned up many times. The gene calls are TRBV19 and TRBJ2-7; no reliable D call. CDR1 and CDR2 from the germline V gene are LNHDA and SQIVND (reference sequence). The CDR3 totals 13 residues. Trimming removed 2 bases from V and 0 bases from J, with 5 bases in between. Here the CDR3 reads CASSISRSYEQYF. The DNA of the CDR3 is TGTGCCAGTAGTATATCACGCTCCTACGAGCAGTACTTC. The whole variable domain, remainder taken from reference TRBV19 and TRBJ2-7, is DGGITQSPKYLFRKEGQNVTLSCEQNLNHDAMYWYRQDPGQGLRLIYYSQIVNDFQKGDIAEGYSVSREKKESFPLTVTSAQKNPTAFYLCASSISRSYEQYFGPGTRLTVT.

In its sample, this clonotype ranks as medium-sized (0.01 to 0.1%). The chain joins TRBV27 to TRBJ2-1; 7 nucleotides line up with TRBD2. Germline-derived CDR1 and CDR2 are MNHEY and SMNVEV (reference sequence). This CDR3 region has 14 residues. J was trimmed by 5 bases and V by 5 bases; bases with no gene match: 6. DNA of the CDR3: TGTGCCAGCAGTCCCGGGACTACCGACAATGAGCAGTTCTTC. It yields the protein CASSPGTTDNEQFF.

This clonotype was observed many times. The V and J genes are TRBV29-1 and TRBJ1-1; the D is unclear. V was shortened by 7 bases and J by 5 bases, with 17 bases between the two germline ends. CDR3 length equals 13 residues. Germline CDR1 is SQVTM and CDR2 is ANQGSEA. CDR3 protein: CSGRRTLDTEAFF. CDR3 bases: TGCAGCGGGAGACGGACGTTAGATACTGAAGCTTTCTTT. Supplemented by reference TRBV29-1 and TRBJ1-1, the full variable domain reads SAVISQKPSRDICQRGTSLTIQCQVDSQVTMMFWYRQQPGQSLTLIATANQGSEATYESGFVIDKFPISRPNLTFSTLTVSNMSPEDSSIYLCSGRRTLDTEAFFGQGTRLTVV.

The V gene is TRBV3-1, the J gene TRBJ1-1, with D perhaps matching TRBD1 (6 bases). The length of the CDR3 is 13 residues. V gave up 6 bases and J gave up 5 bases, with 13 bases separating them. Germline-derived CDR1 and CDR2 are LGHDT and YNNKEL (reference sequence). The CDR3 spells CASSKQGWTEAFF. The CDR3 nucleotides are TGTGCCAGCAGTAAACAGGGATGGACTGAAGCTTTCTTT.

Regarding this clonotype: This may come from a read error, since a much larger clone is one base off. The chain has TRBV4-2 and TRBJ2-5; D perhaps matches TRBD2 (6 bases). Trimming removed 1 base from V and 0 bases from J, with 15 bases in between. The CDR3 loop spans 17 amino acids. From germline, CDR1 is LGHNA and CDR2 YNFKEQ. Here the CDR3 reads CASSQGSTGVNQETQYF. Here the CDR3 DNA reads TGTGCCAGCAGCCAAGGATCGACGGGGGTGAACCAAGAGACCCAGTACTTC.

This clonotype came up many times. CDR3 protein: CASSDFSGSSYNEQFF. DNA for the CDR3: TGTGCCAGCAGTGACTTTAGCGGAAGCTCCTACAATGAGCAGTTCTTC. The chain has TRBV12-3 or TRBV12-4 and TRBJ2-1; D might be TRBD2 (6 bases). CDR3 size: 16 residues. Trimming removed 5 bases at V and 0 bases at J, with 14 bases between.

This clonotype appeared many times. This chain connects TRBV21-1 to TRBJ2-5; the D call TRBD1 from the table was never checked on the DNA. TRBV21-1 is reported as a pseudogene. The CDR3 sequence is 16 residues long. CDR3 region: CASRKGGTGFRETQYF. In DNA, the CDR3 is TGTGCCAGCAGGAAAGGTGGGACAGGGTTCCGAGAGACCCAGTACTTC.

Remarks on this clonotype: A much more abundant neighbour one base away suggests this may be a read error. The chain carries TRBV11-1 and TRBJ1-1; the D gene is possibly TRBD1 (6 bases). CDR3 size: 12 residues. CDR1 is SGHAT, CDR2 FQDESV, per germline (reference sequence). CDR3 bases: TGTGTCAGCAGCGGAAACAGGGACGGAGCTTTCTTT. This sequence encodes CVSSGNRDGAFF.

This clonotype was picked up many times. The gene calls are TRBV7-2 and TRBJ2-3, with 10 nucleotides matching TRBD2. After removal of 0 bases from V and 6 bases from J, the junction contained 15 bases not matched to a gene. The CDR3 is 19 residues long. The germline CDR1 and CDR2 sequences are SGHTA and FQGNSA. The DNA for the CDR3 is TGTGCCAGCAGCTTAGCTCCCCCGGGGAGCGGGGGGGCCGCCGATACGCAGTATTTT. Translation: CASSLAPPGSGGAADTQYF.

This clonotype was seen a few times. V is TRBV20-1 and J is TRBJ2-5, with D hard to call. Trimming left V 5 bases short and J 2 bases short, with 12 bases between. The CDR3 spans 13 residues. In germline, CDR1 is DFQATT, CDR2 SNEGSKA (reference sequence). The DNA of the CDR3 is TGCAGTGCTCCCGGGCCCTCGCAAGAGACCCAGTACTTC. This gives the protein CSAPGPSQETQYF.

With regard to this clonotype: A much larger clone is a single base away; this may be a read error. The gene calls are TRBV29-1 and TRBJ1-2; 7 bases match TRBD1. The CDR3 sequence is 11 residues long. Germline values: CDR1 SQVTM, CDR2 ANQGSEA. The J segment lost 13 bases and the V segment lost 1 base, leaving 6 bases of the junction unmatched. CDR3 loop: CSVEADRDFTF. The DNA of the CDR3 is TGCAGCGTTGAAGCAGACAGGGACTTCACCTTC.

This clonotype has ten or more counts. The chain is built from TRBV6-1 and TRBJ1-5, with D unclear. This CDR3 comprises 13 residues. V was cut by 7 bases and J by 1 base, with 8 bases left in between. The germline gives CDR1 MNHNS, CDR2 SASEGT. CDR3 loop: CASKTVSNQPQHF. CDR3 bases: TGTGCCAGCAAAACAGTGAGCAATCAGCCCCAGCATTTT.

This clonotype was seen at least ten times. This chain joins TRBV14 and TRBJ2-1; 8 nucleotides agree with TRBD2. Germline loops: CDR1 SGHDN, CDR2 FVKESK. The CDR3 has 15 amino acids. J gave up 0 bases and V 4 bases, and 2 bases lay outside the gene matches. The CDR3 spells CASSPSGSSYNEQFF. CDR3 nucleotide sequence: TGTGCCAGCAGCCCAAGCGGGAGCTCCTACAATGAGCAGTTCTTC.

This chain links TRBV29-1 with TRBJ2-3, with TRBD2 identical over 7 bases. Trimming cost V 2 bases and J 8 bases; bases outside gene matches: 1. Germline V lookup: CDR1 SQVTM, CDR2 ANQGSEA. This CDR3 spans 11 amino acids. CDR3 bases: TGCAGCGTTGAACTAGCGGCTACGCAGTATTTT. Its protein is CSVELAATQYF.

This clonotype was recorded a few times. CDR3 in amino acids: CSVEDPPDSSTDTQYF. In nucleotides, the CDR3 is TGCAGCGTTGAAGATCCCCCGGACAGTAGCACAGATACGCAGTATTTT. The V gene is TRBV29-1, the J gene TRBJ2-3; tentative D call: TRBD1 (6 bases). The V gene's germline CDR1 is SQVTM and CDR2 ANQGSEA. This CDR3 is built from 16 residues. V lost 0 bases to trimming and J lost 0 bases, with 13 bases between them.

This clonotype was counted many times. This chain connects TRBV29-1 to TRBJ2-3; the D call may be TRBD1 or TRBD2 (5 bases each). CDR3 length: 13 residues. V lost 6 bases, J lost 2 bases, and 12 bases lay in between. Germline V CDR1 and CDR2: SQVTM, ANQGSEA. Here the CDR3 reads CSVAGGDTDTQYF. The CDR3 nucleotides read TGCAGCGTGGCTGGGGGAGACACAGATACGCAGTATTTT.

This clonotype was counted a few times. The CDR3 spells CSASDADGVGYNEQFF. DNA for the CDR3: TGCAGTGCATCGGACGCGGACGGGGTAGGCTACAATGAGCAGTTCTTC. The genes are TRBV20-1 and TRBJ2-1; a weak D match, TRBD2 (5 bases). Germline V CDR1 and CDR2: DFQATT, SNEGSKA (reference sequence). The ends were cut back, 6 bases at V and 3 bases at J, with 21 bases in the middle. The CDR3 spans 16 residues.

In this sample, this clonotype turned up many times. The chain recombines TRBV20-1 with TRBJ1-3; TRBD1 matches at 8 bases. The germline V gene has CDR1 DFQATT and CDR2 SNEGSKA (reference sequence). V gave up 2 bases and J gave up 3 bases; unmatched junction bases: 18. The CDR3 runs to 19 residues. The CDR3 loop is CSARLRYRGFVDDGNTIYF. The CDR3 nucleotides are TGCAGTGCTAGACTCCGGTACAGGGGGTTTGTAGATGATGGAAACACCATATATTTT.

In this sample, this clonotype turned up many times. This chain uses TRBV7-9 with TRBJ2-3; D is possibly TRBD1 or TRBD2 (5 bases each). The germline V and J ends were trimmed by 1 base and 4 bases, with 21 bases remaining between them. Germline V gives CDR1 SEHNR, CDR2 FQNEAQ (reference sequence). There are 18 residues in the CDR3. The CDR3: CASSLDWGTTRGPDTQYF. Written as DNA, the CDR3 is TGTGCCAGCAGCTTAGATTGGGGGACCACGCGTGGCCCAGATACGCAGTATTTT.

This clonotype showed up just a few times. V usage is TRBV2 and J usage is TRBJ2-7, with 12 bases lining up with TRBD2. This CDR3 spans 15 amino acids. CDR1 is SNHLY and CDR2 is FYNNEI in the germline V gene. The ends lost 4 bases at V and 4 bases at J; junction bases unmatched: 5. This CDR3 reads CASSGLAGGPYEQYF. The CDR3 coding sequence is TGTGCCAGCAGTGGCCTAGCGGGGGGGCCGTACGAGCAGTACTTC.